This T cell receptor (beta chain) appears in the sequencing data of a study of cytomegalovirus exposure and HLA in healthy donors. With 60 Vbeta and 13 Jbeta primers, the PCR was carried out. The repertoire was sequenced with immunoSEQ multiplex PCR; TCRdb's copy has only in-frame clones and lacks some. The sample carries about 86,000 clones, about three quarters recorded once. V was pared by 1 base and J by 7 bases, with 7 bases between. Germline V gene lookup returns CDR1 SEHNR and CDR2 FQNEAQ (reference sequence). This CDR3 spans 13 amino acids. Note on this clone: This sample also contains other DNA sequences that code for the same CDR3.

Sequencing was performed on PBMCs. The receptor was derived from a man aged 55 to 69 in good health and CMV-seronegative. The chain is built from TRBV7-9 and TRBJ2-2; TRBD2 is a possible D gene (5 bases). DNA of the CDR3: TGTGCCAGCAGCTTAGATCGGGACGGGGAGCTGTTTTTT. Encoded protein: CASSLDRDGELFF.